This TCR beta chain was found in a study of tumor and adjacent non-tumor tissue in lung cancer. In this sample, this clonotype turned up a few times. TCRbeta libraries were built with three rounds of nested PCR, modified from ARM-PCR. In TCRdb, the multiplex PCR reads were re-called with MiXCR into one record per CDR3 protein. The profile covers over 130,000 distinct CDR3 sequences, with about 71% appearing a single time and 15% to 20% taken by the ten largest. In germline, CDR1 is MNHNY, CDR2 SVGAGI (reference sequence). J lost 0 bases, V lost 7 bases, and 11 bases had no gene match. The CDR3 is 17 amino acids. No cell sorting was done before RNA was extracted from the tissue. Chemotherapy-naive patients with new lung cancer underwent thoracic surgery in China, August–November 2014.

The clonotype originates from a man aged 60-69 years with small cell lung cancer. The chain couples TRBV6-6 to TRBJ1-5; 8 bases are a match to TRBD1. The material sequenced was lung tumor tissue. The CDR3: CASTTRWTGISNQPQHF. The CDR3 DNA sequence: TGTGCCAGCACCACCCGGTGGACAGGGATTAGCAATCAGCCCCAGCATTTT.